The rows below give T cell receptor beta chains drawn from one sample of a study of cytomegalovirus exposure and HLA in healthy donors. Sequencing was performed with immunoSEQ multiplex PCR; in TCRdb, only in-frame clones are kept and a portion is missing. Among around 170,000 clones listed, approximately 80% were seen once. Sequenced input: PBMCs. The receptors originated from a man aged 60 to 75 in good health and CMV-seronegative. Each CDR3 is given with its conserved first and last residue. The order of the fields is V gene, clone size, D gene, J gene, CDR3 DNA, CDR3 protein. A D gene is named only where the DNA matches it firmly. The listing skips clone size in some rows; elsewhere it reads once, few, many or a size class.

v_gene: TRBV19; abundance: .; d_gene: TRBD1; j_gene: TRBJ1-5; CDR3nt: TGTGCCAGTAGTAGTACCGGGACAGGGATTCAGCATTTT; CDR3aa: CASSSTGTGIQHF
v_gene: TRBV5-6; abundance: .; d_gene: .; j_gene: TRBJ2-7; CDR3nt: TGTGCCAGCAGCTTAGCGGGCCGGACGCCCCCCTACGAGCAGTACTTC; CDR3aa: CASSLAGRTPPYEQYF
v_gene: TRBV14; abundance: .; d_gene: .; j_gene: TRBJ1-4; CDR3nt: TGTGCCAGCAGCCGGGGCGGTCTAGATGAAAAACTGTTTTTT; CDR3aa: CASSRGGLDEKLFF
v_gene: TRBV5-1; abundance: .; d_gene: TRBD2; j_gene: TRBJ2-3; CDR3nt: TGCGCCAGCAGGAGACGGGAGGGACCAGATACGCAGTATTTT; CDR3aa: CASRRREGPDTQYF
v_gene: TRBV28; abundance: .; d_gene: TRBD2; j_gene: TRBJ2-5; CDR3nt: TGTGCCAGCAGTCCCGGACTAGCGGGGGCCCAGTACTTC; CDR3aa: CASSPGLAGAQYF
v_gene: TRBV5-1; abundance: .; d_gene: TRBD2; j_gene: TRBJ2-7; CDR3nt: TGCGCCAGCAGCTTGGCGGGGGGGGCCAGGACCAGCTCCTACGAGCAGTACTTC; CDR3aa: CASSLAGGARTSSYEQYF
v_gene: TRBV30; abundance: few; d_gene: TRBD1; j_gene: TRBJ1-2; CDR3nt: TGTGCCTGGAGGGAACCAGGGGGGCCACCGGCGAGCTACACCTTC; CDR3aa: CAWREPGGPPASYTF
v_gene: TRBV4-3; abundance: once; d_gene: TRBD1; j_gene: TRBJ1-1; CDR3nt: TGCGCCAGCAGCCAACAGATCGCGACAGGGGGTTCGTCTGAAGCTTTCTTT; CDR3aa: CASSQQIATGGSSEAFF
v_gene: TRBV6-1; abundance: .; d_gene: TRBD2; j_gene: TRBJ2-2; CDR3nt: TGTGCCAGCAGAGGCGGGGGTAGCACCGGGGAGCTGTTTTTT; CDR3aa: CASRGGGSTGELFF
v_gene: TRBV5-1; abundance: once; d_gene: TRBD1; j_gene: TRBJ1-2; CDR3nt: TGCGCCAGCAGCCCCGAGACAGGGGGCGTCTATGGCTACCCCTTC; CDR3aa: CASSPETGGVYGYPF
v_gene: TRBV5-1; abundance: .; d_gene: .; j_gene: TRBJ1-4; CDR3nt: TGCGCCAGCAGCCCCTTAACAGTCATTAATGAAAAACTGTTTTTT; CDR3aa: CASSPLTVINEKLFF
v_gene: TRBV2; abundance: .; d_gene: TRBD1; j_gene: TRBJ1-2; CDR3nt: TGTGCCAGCAGCGTAAACAGGGGATTTGGATATGGCTACACCTTC; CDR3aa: CASSVNRGFGYGYTF
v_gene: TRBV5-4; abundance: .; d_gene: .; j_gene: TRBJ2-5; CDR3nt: TGTGCCAGCAGTCCCAGGGGGGAAGAGACCCAGTACTTC; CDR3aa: CASSPRGEETQYF
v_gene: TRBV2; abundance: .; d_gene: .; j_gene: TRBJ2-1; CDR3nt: TGTGCCACCGATACCGGGAGTAGGACCTACAATGAGCAGTTCTTC; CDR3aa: CATDTGSRTYNEQFF
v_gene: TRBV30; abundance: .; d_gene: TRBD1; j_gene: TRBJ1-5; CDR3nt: TGTGCCTGGAGTGCCCGGACAGGGAAGGTATTTGGCAATCAGCCCCAGCATTTT; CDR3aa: CAWSARTGKVFGNQPQHF
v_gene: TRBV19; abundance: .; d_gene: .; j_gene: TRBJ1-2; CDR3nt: TGTGCCAGTAGTAGGAGAGAGGGCGCGGCTAACTATGGCTACACCTTC; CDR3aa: CASSRREGAANYGYTF
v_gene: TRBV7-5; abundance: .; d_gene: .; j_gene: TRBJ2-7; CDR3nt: TGTGTCAGAAGCGGAGAATCTGGACAGGGAGCCTACGAGCAGTACTTC; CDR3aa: CVRSGESGQGAYEQYF
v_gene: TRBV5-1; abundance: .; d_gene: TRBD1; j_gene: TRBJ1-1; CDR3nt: TGCGCCAGCAGTTATGACAGGGGACACACTGAAGCTTTCTTT; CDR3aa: CASSYDRGHTEAFF